A single TCR beta chain is shown here with its context. Unique molecular identifiers were present on cDNA, and template switching added a universal primer site. TCRdb ran MiXCR on the 5' RACE reads and lists one entry per CDR3 protein. The table has 1,800,000 or so distinct CDR3 sequences, about 30% seen once. This record belongs to a study of identical twins. Trimming stripped 0 bases from V and 3 bases from J, with 12 bases between. This CDR3 is 15 amino acids long. CDR1 is WNHNN and CDR2 is SYGVQD in the germline V gene (reference sequence). V gene TRBV10-1 combines with J gene TRBJ2-7; D might be TRBD1 (6 bases). This clonotype was sampled from a newborn girl in good health. Sequenced input: cord blood. As DNA, the CDR3 is TGCGCCAGCAGTGAGTCACGGGACATCTACTACGAGCAGTACTTC. Translated, it gives CASSESRDIYYEQYF.